This TCR beta chain emerged from a study of OX40 agonist ivuxolimab in advanced cancers. Relative to its sample, this clone is medium-sized. The J segment lost 5 bases and the V segment lost 5 bases, leaving 6 bases of the junction unmatched. The CDR3 is made up of 14 amino acids. Germline assignment: CDR1 SGHVS and CDR2 FNYEAQ. Sequenced by immunoSEQ multiplex PCR; TCRdb stores in-frame clones only, minus some. The sample lists tens of thousands of clones, around 90% occurring once. Sequenced here: CD4+ or CD8+ T cells sorted from blood, sampled in a trial of the OX40 agonist ivuxolimab. The TCR comes from an adult with an advanced solid tumor such as melanoma, head and neck, liver or kidney cancer. J is TRBJ1-1 and V is TRBV7-6, with 9 bases lining up with TRBD1. Here the CDR3 reads CASSPGQGLTEAFF. The CDR3 coding sequence is TGTGCCAGCAGCCCGGGACAGGGTTTAACTGAAGCTTTCTTT.